The 6 T cell receptor beta chains in this list originate from one sample, sequenced in a study of blood T cell repertoires in COVID-19. Method: immunoSEQ multiplex PCR; TCRdb's copy keeps in-frame clones and lacks some. The sample has some 130,000 clones, about 79% seen once. The sequencing input was peripheral blood. The receptors originated from a woman in her forties or fifties with acute or convalescent COVID-19.

V and J are TRBV9 and TRBJ1-4, with TRBD1 matching 9 bases. The CDR3 is made up of 19 amino acids. The V and J ends lost 4 bases and 7 bases, in that order; junction bases with no gene match: 20. Looked up from germline, CDR1 is SGDLS and CDR2 is YYNGEE. This chain's CDR3 is CASSPQTGTGISSSEKLFF. CDR3 bases: TGTGCCAGCAGCCCCCAGACCGGGACAGGGATATCGAGTAGTGAAAAACTGTTTTTT.

A few counts support this clone. The rearrangement joins TRBV6-1 to TRBJ2-3; no definite D call. CDR1 is MNHNS, CDR2 SASEGT, per germline. Trimming left V 2 bases short and J 0 bases short, with 15 bases between. The CDR3 runs 17 residues. The CDR3 coding sequence is TGTGCCAGCAGTGAATCAACGTTACAGTTTAGCACAGATACGCAGTATTTT. Translation gives CASSESTLQFSTDTQYF.

V usage is TRBV18 and J usage is TRBJ1-1, with 7 bases lining up with TRBD1. Germline V CDR1 and CDR2: KGHSH, LQKENI. V shed 3 bases and J 0 bases; nucleotides not matched to a gene: 1. The CDR3 extends over 14 amino acids. The CDR3 region is CASSPTGMNTEAFF. In DNA, the CDR3 is TGTGCCAGCTCACCGACAGGGATGAACACTGAAGCTTTCTTT.

The chain couples TRBV7-9 to TRBJ2-7, with D possibly matching TRBD1 (6 bases). V lost 5 bases and J lost 2, with 19 bases in between. The germline V gene has CDR1 SEHNR and CDR2 FQNEAQ (reference sequence). This CDR3 has 16 residues. DNA for the CDR3: TGTGCCAGCAGCACTCCTAGGACAGTCCCCACCTACGAGCAGTACTTC. Protein sequence: CASSTPRTVPTYEQYF.

This clone was recorded once. The chain is built from TRBV5-1 and TRBJ2-7, with D perhaps TRBD2 (7 bases). The V gene lost 0 bases and the J gene lost 6 bases, with 16 bases spanning the gap. This CDR3 region has 15 residues. Per germline, CDR1 SGHRS and CDR2 YFSETQ. The CDR3 DNA follows: TGCGCCAGCAGCTTGGAAGGGGGACTACCCGGCGAGCAGTACTTC. Translated, it gives CASSLEGGLPGEQYF.

The chain has TRBV6-5 and TRBJ1-5; a weak D match, TRBD1 (6 bases). CDR1 and CDR2 (germline): MNHEY, SVGAGI. The V gene lost 5 bases and the J gene lost 0 bases, with 8 bases spanning the gap. The CDR3 sequence is 14 residues long. This CDR3 reads CASSTGFSNQPQHF. The CDR3 bases are TGTGCCAGCAGTACAGGGTTTAGCAATCAGCCCCAGCATTTT.